These 18 T cell receptor beta chains came from one sample sequenced in a study of blood T cell repertoires in COVID-19. Using immunoSEQ multiplex PCR, the repertoire was profiled, and TCRdb retains in-frame clones only, with some absent. The table lists some 65,000 clones, 75% to 90% of them singletons. The sample comprised peripheral blood. The receptor set was obtained from a man aged 35-49 years with COVID-19, enrolled during active disease.

This sequence joins TRBV19 and TRBJ2-1; 10 bases match TRBD1. This CDR3 is built from 18 residues. Looked up from germline, CDR1 is LNHDA and CDR2 is SQIVND (reference sequence). The V and J ends lost 6 bases and 4 bases, in that order; junction bases with no gene match: 15. CDR3 region: CASRAKTLRDRGYNEQFF. DNA for the CDR3: TGTGCCAGTAGAGCAAAGACCTTACGGGACAGGGGTTACAATGAGCAGTTCTTC.

CDR3 in amino acids: CASSQLQRGGTDTQYF. CDR3 DNA: TGCGCCAGCAGCCAACTACAGCGGGGGGGGACAGATACGCAGTATTTT. The chain joins TRBV4-1 to TRBJ2-3; 10 nucleotides align to TRBD2. Trimming cost V 2 bases and J 3 bases; bases outside gene matches: 5. The CDR3 sequence is 16 residues long. CDR1 MGHRA and CDR2 YSYEKL come from the germline V gene.

J is TRBJ2-1 and V is TRBV20-1; D unresolved. The germline V gene encodes CDR1 DFQATT and CDR2 SNEGSKA (reference sequence). V was clipped by 3 bases and J by 10 bases, with 7 bases between them. The CDR3 is 10 residues long. The CDR3 region has the DNA TGCAGTGCTAGCCATAGAGAGCAGTTCTTC. Translating gives CSASHREQFF.

This sequence joins TRBV3-1 (or the pseudogene TRBV3-2) and TRBJ2-5; tentative D call: TRBD2 (5 bases). The CDR3 covers 13 residues. The V gene lost 4 bases and the J gene lost 3 bases, with 9 bases spanning the gap. Germline V lookup: CDR1 LGHDT, CDR2 YNNKEL (reference sequence). The chain's CDR3 is CASSPGIKETQYF. In DNA, the CDR3 is TGTGCCAGCAGCCCGGGAATCAAAGAGACCCAGTACTTC.

This chain connects TRBV9 to TRBJ1-4, with D hard to call. The germline V and J ends were trimmed by 0 bases and 2 bases, with 11 bases remaining between them. This CDR3 is 16 amino acids long. Germline loops: CDR1 SGDLS, CDR2 YYNGEE. The CDR3 region is CASSVGPRRTNEKLFF. The CDR3 DNA reads as TGTGCCAGCAGCGTAGGGCCCCGGCGGACTAATGAAAAACTGTTTTTT.

The chain is built from TRBV29-1 and TRBJ2-5; a weak D match, TRBD2 (5 bases). Deletions cut 5 bases from V and 7 bases from J, with 20 bases between. CDR3 size: 14 residues. In germline, CDR1 is SQVTM, CDR2 ANQGSEA. As DNA, the CDR3 is TGCAGCGTTTCCACCACAAGGGATGGAGGGACCCAGTACTTC. Protein product: CSVSTTRDGGTQYF.

The chain uses TRBV3-1 (or the pseudogene TRBV3-2) and TRBJ2-7; 10 bases are shared with TRBD1. V shed 4 bases and J 2 bases; nucleotides not matched to a gene: 2. Germline values: CDR1 LGHDT, CDR2 YNNKEL (reference sequence). There are 14 residues in the CDR3. Here the CDR3 reads CASSLGQGAYEQYF. The CDR3 region has the DNA TGTGCCAGCAGCCTTGGACAGGGGGCCTACGAGCAGTACTTC.

The chain links TRBV20-1 to TRBJ1-1; D remains ambiguous. Germline-derived CDR1 and CDR2 are DFQATT and SNEGSKA (reference sequence). Deletions cut 3 bases from V and 4 bases from J, with 12 bases between. CDR3 size: 13 residues. Here the CDR3 DNA reads TGCAGTGCTAGTGGCGGGGTTGGCACTGAAGCTTTCTTT. Translated: CSASGGVGTEAFF.

This chain joins TRBV4-1 and TRBJ2-7; D is unclear. Germline loops: CDR1 MGHRA, CDR2 YSYEKL. Between the trimmed V and J ends, which lost 2 bases and 2 bases, there was a span of 7 bases. The CDR3 extends over 13 amino acids. CDR3: CASSQRRTYEQYF. Written as DNA, the CDR3 is TGCGCCAGCAGCCAACGCAGAACCTACGAGCAGTACTTC.

The chain recombines TRBV30 with TRBJ2-5; no clear D gene. The germline V and J ends were trimmed by 4 bases and 1 base, with 10 bases remaining between them. Germline CDR1 and CDR2: GTSNPN and SVGIG (reference sequence). The CDR3 has 13 residues. CDR3 DNA sequence: TGTGCCTGGAATTGGCAGGCCCAAGAGACCCAGTACTTC. Its translation: CAWNWQAQETQYF.

This chain links TRBV19 with TRBJ1-1, with D perhaps TRBD1 (5 bases). The V end lost 5 bases, the J end lost 0 bases, and 13 bases lay between the germline ends. Looked up from germline, CDR1 is LNHDA and CDR2 is SQIVND (reference sequence). This CDR3 is 15 amino acids long. CDR3 nucleotides: TGTGCCAGTAGTCACACCGGGACTGTGAACACTGAAGCTTTCTTT. This translates into CASSHTGTVNTEAFF.

With respect to this clone: The same CDR3 is also encoded by other DNA sequences in this sample. The V and J genes are TRBV5-1 and TRBJ2-1, with TRBD1 identical over 10 bases. The CDR3 length is 14 residues. Losses at the gene ends were 4 bases for V and 7 bases for J; bases not matched to a gene: 5. Germline CDR1 reads SGHRS; CDR2 reads YFSETQ. The CDR3 reads CASSPGQGFNEQFF. The DNA of the CDR3 is TGCGCCAGCAGCCCGGGACAGGGGTTTAATGAGCAGTTCTTC.

The chain employs TRBV7-9 and TRBJ2-3, with TRBD2 matching 12 bases. Germline CDR1 reads SEHNR; CDR2 reads FQNEAQ (reference sequence). V lost 4 bases, J lost 3 bases, and 2 bases stayed unmatched. There are 15 residues in the CDR3. The CDR3 loop reads CASSSGTSGTDTQYF. In DNA, the CDR3 is TGTGCCAGCAGCTCCGGGACTAGCGGGACAGATACGCAGTATTTT.

The chain links TRBV12-3 or TRBV12-4 to TRBJ1-6, with D uncertain. The germline V and J ends were trimmed by 2 bases and 6 bases, with 5 bases remaining between them. This CDR3 has 13 residues. Written as DNA, the CDR3 is TGTGCCAGCAGTTTACGGAGTAATTCACCCCTCCACTTT. This gives the protein CASSLRSNSPLHF.

This chain links TRBV7-2 with TRBJ2-7; a possible D gene is TRBD2 (6 bases). The germline CDR1 and CDR2 sequences are SGHTA and FQGNSA. V lost 0 bases and J lost 3, with 15 bases in between. This CDR3 comprises 16 residues. The chain's CDR3 is CASSLASSGGRYEQYF. In nucleotides, the CDR3 is TGTGCCAGCAGCTTAGCGTCATCCGGGGGTCGCTACGAGCAGTACTTC.

The chain couples TRBV11-2 to TRBJ1-4; 10 bases are shared with TRBD1. J gave up 7 bases and V 5 bases, and 19 bases lay outside the gene matches. From germline, CDR1 is SGHAT and CDR2 FQNNGV. This CDR3 is built from 19 residues. DNA of the CDR3: TGTGCCAGCAGCGCCGCCCCGGGACAGGGGAGGGGATTCGGTGAAAAACTGTTTTTT. Amino acids: CASSAAPGQGRGFGEKLFF.

The chain combines TRBV19 with TRBJ2-7, with D possibly matching TRBD2 (5 bases). Germline V gene lookup returns CDR1 LNHDA and CDR2 SQIVND (reference sequence). Trimming removed 10 bases at V and 2 bases at J, with 18 bases between. CDR3 length: 14 amino acids. CDR3 sequence (DNA): TGTGCCACCGCGGGTCGCTTACCCCCCTACGAGCAGTACTTC. Protein: CATAGRLPPYEQYF.

CDR3 sequence reads: CASSSPGQGTDTQYF. CDR3 nucleotides: TGTGCCAGTAGTTCTCCCGGACAAGGCACAGATACGCAGTATTTT. The chain carries TRBV19 and TRBJ2-3, with a weak D call TRBD1 (5 bases). This CDR3 contains 15 residues. Germline CDR1 LNHDA, CDR2 SQIVND (reference sequence). The V end was cut by 5 bases, the J end by 1 base, with 13 bases between.